This T cell receptor beta chain stems from a study of control samples from healthy donors and cancer patients. V lost 1 base and J 0 bases, leaving 13 bases between the germline ends. Germline V gives CDR1 MDHEN, CDR2 SYDVKM. This CDR3 has 18 residues. Data came from immunoSEQ multiplex PCR; TCRdb stores just in-frame clones and leaves some out. The repertoire has more than 100,000 clones, approximately 90% of them found once; the top ten carry over 2%. Sequenced material: blood. This receptor was taken from a man between 18 and 29 years old in good health. The J gene is TRBJ1-6, the V gene TRBV28; D is possibly TRBD1 (5 bases). This CDR3 reads CASSLSGLTGSYNSPLHF. CDR3 DNA: TGTGCCAGCAGTTTATCAGGGCTGACCGGCTCCTATAATTCACCCCTCCACTTT.